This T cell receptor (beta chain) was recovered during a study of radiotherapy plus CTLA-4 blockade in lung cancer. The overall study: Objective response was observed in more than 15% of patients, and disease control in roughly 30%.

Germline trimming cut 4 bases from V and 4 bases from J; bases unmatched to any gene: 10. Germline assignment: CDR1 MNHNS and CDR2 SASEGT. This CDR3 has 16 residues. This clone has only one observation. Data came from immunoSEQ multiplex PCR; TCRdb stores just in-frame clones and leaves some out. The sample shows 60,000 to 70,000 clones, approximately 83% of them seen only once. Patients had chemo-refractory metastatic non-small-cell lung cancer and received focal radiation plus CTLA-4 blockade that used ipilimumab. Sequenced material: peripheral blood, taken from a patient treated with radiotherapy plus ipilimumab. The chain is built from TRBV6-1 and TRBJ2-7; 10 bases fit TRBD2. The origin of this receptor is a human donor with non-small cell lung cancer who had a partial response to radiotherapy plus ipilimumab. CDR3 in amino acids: CASSGSSGRAQYEQYF. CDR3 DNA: TGTGCCAGCAGTGGTTCAAGCGGGAGGGCACAGTACGAGCAGTACTTC.